One and the same sample provided the 18 T cell receptor beta chains below, sequenced in a study of T-cell memory formation after mild COVID-19. TCRdb re-derived calls from the 5' RACE reads in MiXCR, one entry per CDR3 protein. The table has 450,000 to 650,000 distinct CDR3 sequences, about a sixth seen once; the top ten hold 9.5% to 15%. The specimen sequenced was PBMCs or a T cell subset sorted from them (not recorded which). These receptor sequences come from an adult woman who had mild COVID-19 (a few samples of this study predate the infection). Cell type and time point are not known.

The chain carries TRBV20-1 and TRBJ2-1, with 8 bases aligning to TRBD1. J lost 0 bases, V lost 6 bases, and 4 bases had no gene match. The germline V gene has CDR1 DFQATT and CDR2 SNEGSKA (reference sequence). The CDR3 spans 14 residues. This CDR3 is CSARQGYSYNEQFF. DNA of the CDR3: TGCAGTGCAAGACAGGGGTACTCCTACAATGAGCAGTTCTTC.

The sample holds a few counts of this clonotype. Here the CDR3 DNA reads TGTGCCAGCAGCCCACCCGGGACAGTTAGAAATGAGCAGTTCTTC. As protein: CASSPPGTVRNEQFF. The V gene is TRBV7-9, the J gene TRBJ2-1; 7 bases are shared with TRBD1. Trimming took 5 bases from V and 7 from J; bases not matched to a gene: 11. The CDR3 has 15 amino acids. Per the germline V gene, CDR1 is SEHNR and CDR2 is FQNEAQ (reference sequence).

There are a few counts of this clonotype. The gene calls are TRBV20-1 and TRBJ1-4; D gene uncertain. The CDR3 is 13 residues long. The germline CDR1 and CDR2 sequences are DFQATT and SNEGSKA (reference sequence). V lost 0 bases and J 11 bases, leaving 13 bases between the germline ends. CDR3 DNA: TGCAGTGCTAGAGATACCGGGGAGTGGAAACTGTTTTTT. It translates to CSARDTGEWKLFF.

This sequence joins TRBV4-1 and TRBJ2-3, with 9 bases lining up with TRBD1. CDR1 and CDR2 (germline): MGHRA, YSYEKL. Germline trimming cut 5 bases from V and 2 bases from J; bases unmatched to any gene: 8. CDR3 length: 16 residues. CDR3 coding DNA: TGCGCCAGCAGCACTGGGACAGGGTGGAACACAGATACGCAGTATTTT. This codes for CASSTGTGWNTDTQYF.

In this sample, this clonotype turned up a few times. V and J are TRBV12-3 or TRBV12-4 and TRBJ2-1; D uncertain. CDR3 length equals 13 residues. The V end was cut by 2 bases, the J end by 7 bases, with 9 bases between. The DNA of the CDR3 is TGTGCCAGCAGTTTAACTTTGTGGAATGAGCAGTTCTTC. Amino acids: CASSLTLWNEQFF.

The gene calls are TRBV10-3 and TRBJ1-2; D remains unclear. The CDR3 consists of 15 residues. Trimming took 0 bases from V and 1 from J, leaving 9 bases between them. The germline CDR1 and CDR2 sequences are ENHRY and SYGVKD. In DNA form, the CDR3 reads TGTGCCATCAGTGAGTCTCCGACGGGTAACTATGGCTACACCTTC. It specifies CAISESPTGNYGYTF.

The CDR3 region is CASSRTFQETQYF. CDR3 coding DNA: TGTGCCAGCAGCAGGACGTTCCAAGAGACCCAGTACTTC. The chain links TRBV2 to TRBJ2-5; D call uncertain. The CDR3 is 13 amino acids. Germline V gene sequence: CDR1 SNHLY, CDR2 FYNNEI. V lost 6 bases and J lost 1, with 9 bases in between.

J is TRBJ1-3 and V is TRBV20-1, with 9 bases identical to TRBD1. The CDR3 consists of 17 residues. Germline V CDR1 and CDR2: DFQATT, SNEGSKA (reference sequence). V lost 1 base, J lost 3 bases, and 10 bases stayed unmatched. As DNA, the CDR3 is TGCAGTGCTAGAGCCTTGGCCGGGACAGGGTTTGGAAACACCATATATTTT. Amino acid sequence: CSARALAGTGFGNTIYF.

This clonotype was counted between two and nine times. This sequence joins TRBV15 and TRBJ2-1, with D possibly being TRBD2 (6 bases). V was trimmed by 1 base and J by 6 bases, leaving 10 bases between them. Germline V lookup: CDR1 LNHNV, CDR2 YYDKDF (reference sequence). The CDR3 is 14 amino acids. Here the CDR3 reads CATSRAGAFNEQFF. The CDR3 nucleotides read TGTGCCACCAGCAGAGCGGGAGCTTTCAATGAGCAGTTCTTC.

The chain combines TRBV7-8 with TRBJ2-1; D might be TRBD2 (5 bases). Trimming cost V 4 bases and J 7 bases, with 29 bases left between them. The CDR3 has 19 amino acids. Germline lookup yields CDR1 SGHVS and CDR2 FQNEAQ. As DNA, the CDR3 is TGTGCCAGCAGCTCAGACCCTTTCCTACGACTTCGGGGATATAATGAGCAGTTCTTC. This sequence encodes CASSSDPFLRLRGYNEQFF.

The rearrangement joins TRBV4-3 to TRBJ2-2; no definite D call. This CDR3 region has 15 residues. V was trimmed by 1 base and J by 1 base, leaving 7 bases between them. Germline V gives CDR1 LGHNA, CDR2 YSLEER. The chain's CDR3 is CASSQGAVNTGELFF. The CDR3 DNA follows: TGCGCCAGCAGCCAAGGGGCGGTGAACACCGGGGAGCTGTTTTTT.

The rearrangement links TRBV18 to TRBJ1-1, with D maybe TRBD1 (5 bases). CDR1 is KGHSH, CDR2 LQKENI, per germline. This CDR3 comprises 17 residues. The V end lost 6 bases, the J end lost 3 bases, and 23 bases lay between the germline ends. The CDR3 sequence is CASSRNPIPGRDTEAFF. DNA of the CDR3: TGTGCCAGCTCCCGAAACCCTATTCCAGGGAGGGACACTGAAGCTTTCTTT.

The rearrangement uses TRBV5-8 and TRBJ2-2; D might be TRBD2 (6 bases). The length of the CDR3 is 16 residues. Germline-derived CDR1 and CDR2 are SGHTS and YDEGEE. Trimming cost V 6 bases and J 4 bases, with 19 bases left between them. The CDR3 bases are TGTGCCAGCACCGTACGAGGGGTGCGGGGCACCGGGGAGCTGTTTTTT. Residues: CASTVRGVRGTGELFF.

The rearrangement links TRBV7-3 to TRBJ1-1; D uncertain. The CDR3 consists of 15 residues. CDR1 and CDR2 from the germline V gene are SGHTA and FQGTGA. V was trimmed by 8 bases and J by 3 bases, leaving 19 bases between them. CDR3 protein: CASFGLFGKDTEAFF. CDR3 nucleotide sequence: TGTGCCAGCTTCGGGCTTTTTGGTAAGGACACTGAAGCTTTCTTT.

A few counts support this clonotype. The chain has TRBV5-1 and TRBJ2-3, with 12 bases lining up with TRBD1. Germline V gene data show CDR1 as SGHRS and CDR2 as YFSETQ. The CDR3 is 15 residues long. V dropped 4 bases and J dropped 4; count of bases not matched to a gene: 4. The CDR3 reads CASSTGTGGADTQYF. The CDR3 nucleotides are TGCGCCAGCAGCACAGGGACAGGGGGCGCAGATACGCAGTATTTT.

The genes are TRBV12-3 or TRBV12-4 and TRBJ2-3; D is unresolved. CDR3 length: 14 residues. V dropped 7 bases and J dropped 3 bases, with 14 bases sitting between them. CDR3 in DNA: TGTGCCAGCATGCCGCGGTTGGTTACAGATACGCAGTATTTT. It translates to CASMPRLVTDTQYF.

The V call is TRBV28, the J call TRBJ2-3; TRBD1 is a possible D gene (6 bases). The CDR3 is 16 amino acids. Trimming removed 5 bases at V and 2 bases at J, with 17 bases between. The germline gives CDR1 MDHEN, CDR2 SYDVKM. CDR3 bases: TGTGCCAGCAGTGGTTACAGGGAATTTATCACAGATACGCAGTATTTT. Protein: CASSGYREFITDTQYF.

This clonotype was counted a few times. The genes are TRBV7-2 and TRBJ1-6; 9 positions agree with TRBD1. CDR3 length equals 13 residues. Germline V lookup: CDR1 SGHTA, CDR2 FQGNSA. Trimming removed 5 bases from V and 9 bases from J; junction bases left unmatched: 2. CDR3 sequence: CASSRDRVSPLHF. The DNA of the CDR3 is TGTGCCAGCAGCCGGGACAGGGTTTCACCCCTCCACTTT.